This TCR beta chain is drawn from a study of T cell repertoires in cytomegalovirus infection. Study as a whole: Matching HLA type and CMV infection were both indicated by public TCR beta signatures.

This clonotype was detected only a few times. Germline loops: CDR1 SEHNR, CDR2 FQNEAQ (reference sequence). The CDR3 has 15 residues. The ends were cut back, 1 base at V and 2 bases at J, with 11 bases in the middle. TCRdb redid the calling of the reads with MiXCR, one entry per CDR3 protein. The profile shows about 450,000 distinct CDR3 sequences, 30% to 40% of them singletons. This receptor was obtained from a human donor in good health (CMV status not recorded). Some clones in this sample may be carry-over from other donors' samples. This chain connects TRBV7-9 to TRBJ2-5; D is unclear. Sequencing was done on a sample of PBMCs. The CDR3 coding sequence is TGTGCCAGCAGCTTAGGCACCGTTTCGCAAGAGACCCAGTACTTC. Residues: CASSLGTVSQETQYF. The full variable domain, its missing parts supplied by reference TRBV7-9 and TRBJ2-5, is DTGVSQNPRHKITKRGQNVTFRCDPISEHNRLYWYRQTLGQGPEFLTYFQNEAQLEKSRLLSDRFSAERPKGSFSTLEIQRTEQGDSAMYLCASSLGTVSQETQYFGPGTRLLVL.